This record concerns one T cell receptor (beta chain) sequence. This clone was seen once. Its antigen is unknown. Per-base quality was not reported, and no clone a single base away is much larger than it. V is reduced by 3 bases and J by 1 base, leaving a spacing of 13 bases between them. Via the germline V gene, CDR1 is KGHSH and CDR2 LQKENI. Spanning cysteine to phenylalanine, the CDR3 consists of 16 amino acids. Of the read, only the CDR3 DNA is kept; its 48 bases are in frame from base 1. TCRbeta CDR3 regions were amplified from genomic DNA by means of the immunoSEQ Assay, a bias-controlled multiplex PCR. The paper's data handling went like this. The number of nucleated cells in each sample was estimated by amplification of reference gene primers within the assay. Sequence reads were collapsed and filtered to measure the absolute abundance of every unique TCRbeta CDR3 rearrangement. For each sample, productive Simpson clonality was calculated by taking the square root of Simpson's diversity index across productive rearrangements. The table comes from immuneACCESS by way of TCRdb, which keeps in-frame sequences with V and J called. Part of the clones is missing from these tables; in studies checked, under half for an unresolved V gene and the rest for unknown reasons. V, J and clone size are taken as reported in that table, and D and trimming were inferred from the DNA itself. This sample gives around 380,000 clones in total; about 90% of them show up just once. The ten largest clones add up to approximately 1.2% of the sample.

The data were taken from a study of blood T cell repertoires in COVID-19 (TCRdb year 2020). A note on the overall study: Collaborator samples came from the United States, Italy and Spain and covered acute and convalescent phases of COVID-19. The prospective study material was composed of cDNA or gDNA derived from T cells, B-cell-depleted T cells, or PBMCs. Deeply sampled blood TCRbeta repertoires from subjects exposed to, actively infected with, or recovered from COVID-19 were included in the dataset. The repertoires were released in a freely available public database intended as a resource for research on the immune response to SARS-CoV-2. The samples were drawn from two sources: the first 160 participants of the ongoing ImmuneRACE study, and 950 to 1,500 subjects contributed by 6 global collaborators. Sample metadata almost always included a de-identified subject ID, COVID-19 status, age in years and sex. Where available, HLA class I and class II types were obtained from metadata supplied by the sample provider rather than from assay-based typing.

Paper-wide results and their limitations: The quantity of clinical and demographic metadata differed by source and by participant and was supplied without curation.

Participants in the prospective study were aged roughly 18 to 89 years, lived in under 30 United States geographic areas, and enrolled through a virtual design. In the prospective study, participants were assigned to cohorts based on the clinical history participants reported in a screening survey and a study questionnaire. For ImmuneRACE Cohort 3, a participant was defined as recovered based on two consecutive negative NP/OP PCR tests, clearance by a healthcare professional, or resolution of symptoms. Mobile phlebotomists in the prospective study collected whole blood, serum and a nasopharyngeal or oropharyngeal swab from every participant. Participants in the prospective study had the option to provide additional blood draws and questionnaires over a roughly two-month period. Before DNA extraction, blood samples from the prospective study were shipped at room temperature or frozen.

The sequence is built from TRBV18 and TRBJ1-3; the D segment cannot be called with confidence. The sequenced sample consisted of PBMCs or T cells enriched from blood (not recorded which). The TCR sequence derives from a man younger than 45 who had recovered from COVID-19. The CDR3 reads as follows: CASSPAPTGSGNTIYF. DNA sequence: TGTGCCAGCTCACCCGCCCCAACGGGGTCTGGAAACACCATATATTTT.